These 9 T cell receptor beta chains came from one sample sequenced in a study of identical twins. TCRdb itself ran the 5' RACE reads through MiXCR, one entry per CDR3 protein. The top ten hold about 0.4% of the sample, which has fewer than 550,000 distinct CDR3 sequences, approximately 14% seen once. These data also formed part of another study, on yellow fever vaccine responses in identical twins.

Input material: CD4+ T cells sorted from blood. These receptor sequences come from a woman younger than 35 in good health.

V is TRBV7-6 and J is TRBJ2-5; TRBD2 aligns across 13 bases. V trimming: 5 bases; J trimming: 5 bases; junction bases outside the gene matches: 8. CDR3 length: 16 amino acids. The germline V gene encodes CDR1 SGHVS and CDR2 FNYEAQ. CDR3 sequence reads: CASSPGLAGVHETQYF. The CDR3 DNA sequence: TGTGCCAGCAGCCCTGGACTAGCGGGAGTTCATGAGACCCAGTACTTC.

CDR3: CASSVRQGIAGELFF. The CDR3 DNA follows: TGTGCCAGCAGTGTGCGACAGGGGATTGCCGGGGAGCTGTTTTTT. The genes are TRBV6-5 and TRBJ2-2, with TRBD1 identical over 8 bases. The CDR3 covers 15 residues. V gave up 5 bases and J gave up 6 bases; unmatched junction bases: 8. Germline loops: CDR1 MNHEY, CDR2 SVGAGI.

This clonotype came up a few times. The chain employs TRBV5-1 and TRBJ2-3; 11 nucleotides align to TRBD2. V lost 4 bases and J lost 0; bases outside the gene matches: 4. The CDR3 sequence is 16 residues long. The V gene's germline CDR1 is SGHRS and CDR2 YFSETQ. The DNA of the CDR3 is TGCGCCAGCAGCCAGGGACTAGCGGTTAGCACAGATACGCAGTATTTT. The encoded protein is CASSQGLAVSTDTQYF.

The chain recombines TRBV7-6 with TRBJ2-2; TRBD2 matches at 8 bases. CDR1 and CDR2 from the germline V gene are SGHVS and FNYEAQ. The J segment lost 4 bases and the V segment lost 7 bases, leaving 8 bases of the junction unmatched. This CDR3 contains 15 residues. The DNA for the CDR3 is TGTGCCAGCACGGGGGGGCGGCATGGCACCGGGGAGCTGTTTTTT. It translates to CASTGGRHGTGELFF.

The CDR3 bases are TGTGCCAGCAGCCCTCCGACTAGCGGGAGTTCAGATACGCAGTATTTT. Its protein is CASSPPTSGSSDTQYF. The chain links TRBV7-9 to TRBJ2-3, with TRBD2 identical over 12 bases. The CDR3 has 16 amino acids. The germline gives CDR1 SEHNR, CDR2 FQNEAQ (reference sequence). The V segment lost 5 bases and the J segment 4 bases; nucleotides outside the gene matches: 7.

This chain uses TRBV7-6 with TRBJ2-3, with 9 nucleotides matching TRBD1. The ends lost 5 bases at V and 2 bases at J; junction bases unmatched: 8. The CDR3 is 16 residues long. Germline lookup yields CDR1 SGHVS and CDR2 FNYEAQ. Written as DNA, the CDR3 is TGTGCCAGCAGCCTACAGGGGGCAAGAAACACAGATACGCAGTATTTT. Translated: CASSLQGARNTDTQYF.

This clonotype was found a few times. The chain combines TRBV6-5 with TRBJ2-2; D possibly corresponds to TRBD1 (5 bases). CDR1 is MNHEY and CDR2 is SVGAGI in the germline V gene. The CDR3 contains 18 residues. Trimming pared 2 bases from V and 0 bases from J, leaving 16 bases between. In DNA, the CDR3 is TGTGCCAGCAGTTACAAGGGGCCTCAGGCCGCGAACACCGGGGAGCTGTTTTTT. It codes for CASSYKGPQAANTGELFF.

This clonotype has just a few counts. The V call is TRBV4-1, the J call TRBJ2-1, with 14 bases aligning to TRBD2. This CDR3 is 20 amino acids long. V was clipped by 3 bases and J by 0 bases; unmatched bases: 10. Germline values: CDR1 MGHRA, CDR2 YSYEKL. DNA for the CDR3: TGCGCCAGCAGCCACCCTCGACTAGCGGGAGGGCGGAGCTCCTACAATGAGCAGTTCTTC. Protein: CASSHPRLAGGRSSYNEQFF.

This clonotype has a handful of counts. The gene calls are TRBV5-6 and TRBJ2-5; TRBD2 agrees at 10 bases. The CDR3 spans 17 residues. The J segment lost 4 bases and the V segment lost 3 bases, leaving 12 bases of the junction unmatched. The V gene's germline CDR1 is SGHDT and CDR2 YYEEEE. The CDR3 here is CASSSTSAGGPVETQYF. The CDR3 DNA is TGTGCCAGCAGCTCAACATCAGCGGGAGGGCCGGTAGAGACCCAGTACTTC.